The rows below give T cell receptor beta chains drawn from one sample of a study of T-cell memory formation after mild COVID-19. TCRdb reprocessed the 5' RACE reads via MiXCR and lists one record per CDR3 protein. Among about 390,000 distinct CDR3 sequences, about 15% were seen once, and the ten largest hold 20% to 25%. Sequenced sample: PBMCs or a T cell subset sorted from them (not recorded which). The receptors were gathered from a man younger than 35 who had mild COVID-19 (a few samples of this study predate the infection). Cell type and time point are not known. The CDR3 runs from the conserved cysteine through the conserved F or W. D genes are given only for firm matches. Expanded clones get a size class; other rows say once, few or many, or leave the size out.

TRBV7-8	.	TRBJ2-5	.	TGTGCCAGCAGCCCGTGGCAAGAGACCCAGTACTTC	CASSPWQETQYF
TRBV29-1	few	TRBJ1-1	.	TGCAGCTCCACTCCAGGACAGCTATCGAATGGAGCTTTCTTT	CSSTPGQLSNGAFF
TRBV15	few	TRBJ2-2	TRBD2	TGTGCCACCAGCAGAGCAGGGAGGGCCGGGGAGCTGTTTTTT	CATSRAGRAGELFF
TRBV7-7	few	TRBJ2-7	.	TGTGCCAGCAGCTTAGTGGTTCTGGACGAGCAGTACTTC	CASSLVVLDEQYF
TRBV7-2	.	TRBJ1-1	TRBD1	TGTGCCAGCAGGGGACAGGCTGAAGCTTTCTTT	CASRGQAEAFF
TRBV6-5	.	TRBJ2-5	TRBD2	TGTGCCAGCAGTTACTTTAGCGGGGGGGAGACCCAGTACTTC	CASSYFSGGETQYF
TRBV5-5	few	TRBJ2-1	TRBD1	TGTGCCAGCAGCTTCGGGACAGGATGGAATGAGCAGTTCTTC	CASSFGTGWNEQFF
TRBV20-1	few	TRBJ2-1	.	TGCAGTGCTAGTGGGGGAAACAATGAGCAGTTCTTC	CSASGGNNEQFF
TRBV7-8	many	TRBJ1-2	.	TGTGCCAGCAGCTTAGAGCCAAGCTATGGCTACACCTTC	CASSLEPSYGYTF
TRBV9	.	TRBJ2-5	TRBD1	TGTGCCAGCAGCTTCGGGACAGCAAAGGGGGAGACCCAGTACTTC	CASSFGTAKGETQYF
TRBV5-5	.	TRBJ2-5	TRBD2	TGTGCCAGCACCCCGGGTCGGCTAGCGGGGGCCATGGGAGAGACCCAGTACTTC	CASTPGRLAGAMGETQYF
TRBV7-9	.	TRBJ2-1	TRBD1	TGTGCCAGCAGTTTTAGAGGGGGCGGTCATAATGAGCAGTTCTTC	CASSFRGGGHNEQFF
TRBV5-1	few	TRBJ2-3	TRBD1	TGCGCCAGCAGCTCGTGGGCCCGACAGGGACCCACAGATACGCAGTATTTT	CASSSWARQGPTDTQYF
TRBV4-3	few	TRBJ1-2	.	TGCGCCAGCAGCCCCTTGGCGGGCTATGGCTACACCTTC	CASSPLAGYGYTF
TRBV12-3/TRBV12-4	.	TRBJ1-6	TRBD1	TGTGCCAGCAGACCAAGGACAGGGTTTTCACCCCTCCACTTT	CASRPRTGFSPLHF
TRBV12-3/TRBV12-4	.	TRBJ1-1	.	TGTGCCAGCAGTCCGGGACTATGGGCTTTCTTT	CASSPGLWAFF
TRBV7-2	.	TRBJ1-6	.	TGTGCCAGCAGCTTAAATTGGGGGGCGGACAATTCACCCCTCCACTTT	CASSLNWGADNSPLHF
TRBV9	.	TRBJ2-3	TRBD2	TGTGCCAGCAGCGTAGCGGGTAGCGGGGGGCCCACAGATACGCAGTATTTT	CASSVAGSGGPTDTQYF
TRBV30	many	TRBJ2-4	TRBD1	TGTGCCTGGAGTGCAGGGGGCAGGGACATTCAGTACTTC	CAWSAGGRDIQYF
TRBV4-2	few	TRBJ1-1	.	TGTGCCAGCAGCCAAGATCCCGGGGTGAACACTGAAGCTTTCTTT	CASSQDPGVNTEAFF
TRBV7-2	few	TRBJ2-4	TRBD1	TGTGCCAGCAGCTCGGGAACCGGGACAGCCATATACCAAGCCAAAAACATTCAGTACTTC	CASSSGTGTAIYQAKNIQYF
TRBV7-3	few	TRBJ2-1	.	TGTGCCAGCAGCTTAAACAGGGTCAATGAGCAGTTCTTC	CASSLNRVNEQFF
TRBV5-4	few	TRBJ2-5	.	TGTGCCAGCAGTCTCCCCGAACAGACCCAGTACTTC	CASSLPEQTQYF
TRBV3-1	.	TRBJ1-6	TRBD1	TGTGCCAGCAGCCAAGAGATGGCAGGGGGTTATTCACCCCTCCACTTT	CASSQEMAGGYSPLHF
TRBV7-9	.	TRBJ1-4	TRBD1	TGTGCCAGCAGCTTGAGGGACAGGCGTGAAAAACTGTTTTTT	CASSLRDRREKLFF
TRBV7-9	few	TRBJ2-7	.	TGTGCCAGCAGCGAAGCGGACTACGAGCAGTACTTC	CASSEADYEQYF
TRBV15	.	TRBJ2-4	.	TGTGCCACCAGCCGAGGGGACCGGGTGGGGGACATTCAGTACTTC	CATSRGDRVGDIQYF
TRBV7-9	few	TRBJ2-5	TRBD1	TGTGCCAGCAGCTCTACACAGGGGGCTACGGAGACCCAGTACTTC	CASSSTQGATETQYF
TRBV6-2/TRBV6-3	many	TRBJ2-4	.	TGTGCCAGCAGTTCTCTAGCCAAAAACATTCAGTACTTC	CASSSLAKNIQYF
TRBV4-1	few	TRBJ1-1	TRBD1	TGCGCCAGCAGCCACGCTACCAACACAGGGGAGGCTGAAGCTTTCTTT	CASSHATNTGEAEAFF
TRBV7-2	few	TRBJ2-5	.	TGTGCCAGCAGCTTAGCGGACGGTCGGCGAGGTGCCCAGTACTTC	CASSLADGRRGAQYF
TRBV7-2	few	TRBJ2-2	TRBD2	TGTGCCAGCAGCTTAGTTAGCGGGGGGTACACCGGGGAGCTGTTTTTT	CASSLVSGGYTGELFF
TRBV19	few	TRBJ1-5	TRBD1	TGTGCCAGTAGTTCTCAGGCCGGGACAGTGGTCAATCAGCCCCAGCATTTT	CASSSQAGTVVNQPQHF
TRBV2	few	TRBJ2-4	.	TGTGCCAGCAGCCCCCCAACAGGAGCCAAAAACATTCAGTACTTC	CASSPPTGAKNIQYF
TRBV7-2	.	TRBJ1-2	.	TGTGCCAGCAGCTCATCCGGGGAAGGGTTTAGCTATGGCTACACCTTC	CASSSSGEGFSYGYTF
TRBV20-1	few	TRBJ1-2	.	TGCAGTGCTAGAGACGGGACCGGGAGCTACACCTTC	CSARDGTGSYTF
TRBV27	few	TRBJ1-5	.	TGTGCCAGCAGTTTCGCAGGGTTACATCAGCCCCAGCATTTT	CASSFAGLHQPQHF
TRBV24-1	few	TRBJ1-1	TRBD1	TGTGCCACCACGGGACAGGGTCAGGCTTTCTTT	CATTGQGQAFF
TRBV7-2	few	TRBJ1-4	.	TGTGCCAGCAGCTCTCGACTCAACACGGGGGAAAAACTGTTTTTT	CASSSRLNTGEKLFF
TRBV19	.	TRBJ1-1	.	TGTGCCAGTAGTATATCCGGGACAACTGAAGCTTTCTTT	CASSISGTTEAFF
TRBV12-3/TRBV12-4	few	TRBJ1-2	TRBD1	TGTGCCAGCAGTCTTCAAGACAGGGGTGGCTACACCTTC	CASSLQDRGGYTF
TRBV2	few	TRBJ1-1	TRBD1	TGTGCCAGCGGGGTAGACAGGGGGATCACTGAAGCTTTCTTT	CASGVDRGITEAFF